This T cell receptor beta chain was found in a study of blood T cell repertoires in COVID-19. As for the study in general: Donors in the United States, Italy and Spain gave samples during acute or convalescent COVID-19. The cDNA or gDNA used as material had been derived from T cells, B-cell-depleted T cells, or PBMCs.

V shed 2 bases, J shed 5 bases, and the junction held 9 bases outside the gene matches. The germline CDR1 and CDR2 sequences are SGHTA and FQGNSA. The CDR3 loop spans 16 amino acids. In the original workflow: How many nucleated cells were present was estimated from reference gene primer amplification. Here immunoSEQ multiplex PCR was the method, and the copy in TCRdb shows in-frame clones only, minus some. That table is the source of V, J and clone size, and D and trimming were worked out from the DNA. The table includes roughly 220,000 clones, around 87% detected once. Sample: peripheral blood. The clonotype comes from a man between 60 and 75 years old with acute or convalescent COVID-19. V usage is TRBV7-2 and J usage is TRBJ2-3, with TRBD2 identical over 8 bases. The CDR3 region has the DNA TGTGCCAGCAGCTTACTGGGTAGCGGGGTACAAGATACGCAGTATTTT. Its protein product is CASSLLGSGVQDTQYF.